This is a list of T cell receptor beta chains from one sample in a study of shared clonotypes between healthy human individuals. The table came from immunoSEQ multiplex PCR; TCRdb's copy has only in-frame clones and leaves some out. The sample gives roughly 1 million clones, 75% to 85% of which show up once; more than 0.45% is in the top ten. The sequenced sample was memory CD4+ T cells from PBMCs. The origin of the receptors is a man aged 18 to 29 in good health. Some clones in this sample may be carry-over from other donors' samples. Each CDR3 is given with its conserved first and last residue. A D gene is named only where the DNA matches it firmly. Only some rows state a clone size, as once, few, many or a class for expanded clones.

CDR3: CASSFGVQETQYF
DNA: TGCGCCAGCAGCTTCGGGGTCCAAGAGACCCAGTACTTC
V: TRBV5-1
size: -
D: -
J: TRBJ2-5

CDR3: CSVRGGSEQFF
DNA: TGCAGCGTCCGAGGCGGCTCTGAGCAGTTCTTC
V: TRBV29-1
size: few
D: -
J: TRBJ2-1

CDR3: CASSLSGANTGELFF
DNA: TGTGCCAGTAGTCTTAGCGGGGCGAACACCGGGGAGCTGTTTTTT
V: TRBV19
size: -
D: TRBD2
J: TRBJ2-2

CDR3: CASSLEVASVEAFF
DNA: TGCGCCAGCTCACTTGAGGTGGCGTCAGTAGAAGCTTTCTTT
V: TRBV5-1
size: -
D: -
J: TRBJ1-1

CDR3: CASSYEPPGAGELFF
DNA: TGTGCCAGCAGTTACGAGCCCCCCGGCGCCGGGGAGCTGTTTTTT
V: TRBV6-5
size: few
D: -
J: TRBJ2-2

CDR3: CASSAGTGVTQYF
DNA: TGTGCCAGCAGCGCCGGGACAGGGGTGACCCAGTACTTC
V: TRBV21-1
size: -
D: -
J: TRBJ2-5

CDR3: CASIGTSGSDEQYF
DNA: TGTGCCAGCATCGGGACTAGCGGGAGCGACGAGCAGTACTTC
V: TRBV2
size: -
D: TRBD2
J: TRBJ2-7

CDR3: CASSLDREHTQYF
DNA: TGTGCCAGCAGTCTGGATCGGGAACATACGCAGTATTTT
V: TRBV6-6
size: -
D: -
J: TRBJ2-3

CDR3: CASTPGHGYTF
DNA: TGTGCCAGCACTCCAGGGCATGGCTACACCTTC
V: TRBV7-2
size: -
D: -
J: TRBJ1-2

CDR3: CAISEFGGSNTGELFF
DNA: TGTGCCATCAGTGAGTTTGGGGGGTCTAACACCGGGGAGCTGTTTTTT
V: TRBV10-3
size: -
D: -
J: TRBJ2-2

CDR3: CASSVQFQGYYGYTF
DNA: TGCGCCAGCAGCGTTCAATTCCAGGGGTACTATGGCTACACCTTC
V: TRBV4-1
size: -
D: -
J: TRBJ1-2

CDR3: CAWSVHSYGYTF
DNA: TGTGCCTGGAGTGTACATAGCTATGGCTACACCTTC
V: TRBV30
size: -
D: -
J: TRBJ1-2

CDR3: CASSLRSGQGAISALKETQYF
DNA: TGCGCCAGCAGCTTAAGGTCCGGACAGGGGGCAATCAGCGCCCTTAAAGAGACCCAGTACTTC
V: TRBV5-1
size: -
D: TRBD1
J: TRBJ2-5

CDR3: CSVGSERGVTQYF
DNA: TGCAGCGTAGGCTCGGAGAGGGGTGTGACCCAGTACTTC
V: TRBV29-1
size: -
D: -
J: TRBJ2-5

CDR3: CASSLTAAGNEQFF
DNA: TGTGCCAGCAGCTTAACGGCGGCTGGGAATGAGCAGTTCTTC
V: TRBV7-9
size: few
D: -
J: TRBJ2-1

CDR3: CAITGSGSVNEQFF
DNA: TGTGCCATCACCGGGAGCGGGAGCGTCAATGAGCAGTTCTTC
V: TRBV10-3
size: -
D: TRBD2
J: TRBJ2-1

CDR3: CASSYAGGRGQPQHF
DNA: TGTGCCAGCAGTTACGCAGGGGGCAGGGGTCAGCCCCAGCATTTT
V: TRBV6-5
size: -
D: TRBD1
J: TRBJ1-5

CDR3: CASSSQGDEQYF
DNA: TGCGCCAGCAGCTCCCAGGGTGACGAGCAGTACTTC
V: TRBV5-1
size: -
D: -
J: TRBJ2-7

CDR3: CASRGLNYGYTF
DNA: TGTGCCAGCAGGGGACTAAACTATGGCTACACCTTC
V: TRBV2
size: -
D: -
J: TRBJ1-2

CDR3: CASSYVAGTYEQYF
DNA: TGTGCCAGCAGTTACGTAGCAGGAACCTACGAGCAGTACTTC
V: TRBV6-6
size: -
D: -
J: TRBJ2-7

CDR3: CASSIAGVGKQYF
DNA: TGTGCCAGCAGTATAGCGGGAGTCGGAAAGCAGTATTTT
V: TRBV2
size: -
D: TRBD2
J: TRBJ2-3

CDR3: CASSRLRAGGSNQPQHF
DNA: TGTGCCAGTAGTAGATTGAGGGCAGGGGGGAGCAATCAGCCCCAGCATTTT
V: TRBV19
size: -
D: TRBD1
J: TRBJ1-5

CDR3: CASTVTGDYGYTF
DNA: TGCGCCAGCACCGTTACAGGGGACTATGGCTACACCTTC
V: TRBV4-3
size: few
D: TRBD1
J: TRBJ1-2

CDR3: CASSFPTSPYQETQYF
DNA: TGTGCCAGCAGCTTCCCGACTAGCCCGTACCAAGAGACCCAGTACTTC
V: TRBV11-2
size: few
D: TRBD2
J: TRBJ2-5

CDR3: CAWTATDGNTIYF
DNA: TGTGCCTGGACCGCCACCGATGGAAACACCATATATTTT
V: TRBV30
size: -
D: -
J: TRBJ1-3

CDR3: CASSQGTAAFYEQYF
DNA: TGCGCCAGCAGCCAGGGGACAGCGGCCTTCTACGAGCAGTACTTC
V: TRBV4-3
size: -
D: TRBD1
J: TRBJ2-7

CDR3: CASSERTGQSYEQYF
DNA: TGTGCCAGCAGTGAACGGACAGGGCAGAGCTACGAGCAGTACTTC
V: TRBV27
size: few
D: TRBD1
J: TRBJ2-7

CDR3: CASSYAGRNYGYTF
DNA: TGTGCCAGCAGTTACGCAGGGCGCAACTATGGCTACACCTTC
V: TRBV6-5
size: -
D: -
J: TRBJ1-2

CDR3: CASSIRDREDEQYF
DNA: TGTGCCAGTAGTATCCGGGACAGGGAGGACGAGCAGTACTTC
V: TRBV19
size: -
D: TRBD1
J: TRBJ2-7

CDR3: CASKRTGGSNQPQHF
DNA: TGCGCCAGCAAAAGGACAGGTGGTAGCAATCAGCCCCAGCATTTT
V: TRBV4-1
size: -
D: TRBD1
J: TRBJ1-5

CDR3: CASREQGAGKKTEAFF
DNA: TGTGCCAGCAGAGAACAGGGGGCTGGAAAAAAGACTGAAGCTTTCTTT
V: TRBV28
size: once
D: TRBD1
J: TRBJ1-1

CDR3: CASSSYGTSGRPYEQYF
DNA: TGTGCCAGCAGCTCGTACGGGACTAGCGGGAGACCCTACGAGCAGTACTTC
V: TRBV11-2
size: -
D: TRBD2
J: TRBJ2-7